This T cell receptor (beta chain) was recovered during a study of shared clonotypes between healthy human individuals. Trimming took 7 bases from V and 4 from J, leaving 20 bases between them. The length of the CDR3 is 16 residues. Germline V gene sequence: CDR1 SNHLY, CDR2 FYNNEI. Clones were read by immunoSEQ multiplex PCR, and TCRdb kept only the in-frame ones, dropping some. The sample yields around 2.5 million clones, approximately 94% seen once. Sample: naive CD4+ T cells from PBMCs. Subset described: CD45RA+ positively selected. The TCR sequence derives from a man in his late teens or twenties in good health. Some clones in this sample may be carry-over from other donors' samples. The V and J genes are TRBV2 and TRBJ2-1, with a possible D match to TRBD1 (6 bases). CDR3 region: CASTEGGRAQYNEQFF. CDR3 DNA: TGTGCCAGCACCGAAGGGGGACGCGCCCAGTACAATGAGCAGTTCTTC. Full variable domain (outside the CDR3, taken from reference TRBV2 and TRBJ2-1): EPEVTQTPSHQVTQMGQEVILRCVPISNHLYFYWYRQILGQKVEFLVSFYNNEISEKSEIFDDQFSVERPDGSNFTLKIRSTKLEDSAMYFCASTEGGRAQYNEQFFGPGTRLTVL.